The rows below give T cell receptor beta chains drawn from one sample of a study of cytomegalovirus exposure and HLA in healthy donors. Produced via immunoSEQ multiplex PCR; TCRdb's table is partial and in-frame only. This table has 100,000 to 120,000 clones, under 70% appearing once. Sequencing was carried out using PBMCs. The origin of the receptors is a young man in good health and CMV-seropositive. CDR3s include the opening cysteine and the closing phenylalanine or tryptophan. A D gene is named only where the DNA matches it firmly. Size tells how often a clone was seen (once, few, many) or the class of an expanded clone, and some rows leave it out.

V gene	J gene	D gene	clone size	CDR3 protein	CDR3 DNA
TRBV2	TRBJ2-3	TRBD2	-	CASSDGTSGGGADTQYF	TGTGCCAGCAGTGATGGGACTAGCGGGGGTGGCGCAGATACGCAGTATTTT
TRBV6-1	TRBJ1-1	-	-	CASSEVTGSTEAFF	TGTGCCAGCAGTGAAGTCACAGGGAGCACTGAAGCTTTCTTT
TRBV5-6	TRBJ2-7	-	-	CASSRLGGEQYF	TGTGCCAGCAGCAGATTAGGAGGGGAGCAGTACTTC
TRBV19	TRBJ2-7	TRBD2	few	CASSLWAGGTYEQYF	TGTGCCAGTAGTCTGTGGGCGGGAGGAACCTACGAGCAGTACTTC
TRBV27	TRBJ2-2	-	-	CASSFRQGGTGELFF	TGTGCCAGCAGTTTTAGGCAGGGGGGCACCGGGGAGCTGTTTTTT
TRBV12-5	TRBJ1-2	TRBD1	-	CASGLGGQDYGYTF	TGTGCTAGTGGTTTGGGGGGACAGGACTATGGCTACACCTTC
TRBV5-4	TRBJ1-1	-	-	CASSWSWSRDTEAFF	TGTGCCAGCAGCTGGTCATGGAGCAGGGACACTGAAGCTTTCTTT
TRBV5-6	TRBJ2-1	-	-	CASSLLASGEQFF	TGTGCCAGCAGCTTATTAGCTTCGGGTGAGCAGTTCTTC
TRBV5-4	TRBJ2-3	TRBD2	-	CASSLVARGGTDTQYF	TGTGCCAGCAGCTTGGTGGCGCGGGGGGGCACAGATACGCAGTATTTT
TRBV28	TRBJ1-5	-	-	CASSFWGTANQPQHF	TGTGCCAGCAGTTTTTGGGGGACTGCAAATCAGCCCCAGCATTTT
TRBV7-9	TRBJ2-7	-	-	CASSPGWGEQYF	TGTGCCAGCAGCCCAGGGTGGGGCGAGCAGTACTTC
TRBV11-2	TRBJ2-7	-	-	CASSSGLSSYEQYF	TGTGCCAGCAGCTCGGGACTGTCAAGCTACGAGCAGTACTTC
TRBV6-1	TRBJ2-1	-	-	CASSTTTLHEQFF	TGTGCCAGCAGCACTACCACGCTTCATGAGCAGTTCTTC
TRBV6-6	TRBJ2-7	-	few	CASMGPGLHSYEQYF	TGTGCCAGCATGGGCCCGGGACTCCACTCCTACGAGCAGTACTTC
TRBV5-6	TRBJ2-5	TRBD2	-	CASSLTSGGQETQYF	TGTGCCAGCAGCTTAACTAGCGGGGGCCAAGAGACCCAGTACTTC
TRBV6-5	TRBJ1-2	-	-	CASSAPDRANYGYTF	TGTGCCAGCAGTGCCCCGGACAGAGCTAACTATGGCTACACCTTC
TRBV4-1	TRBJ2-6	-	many	CASSQDEGGANVLTF	TGCGCCAGCAGCCAAGATGAGGGTGGGGCCAACGTCCTGACTTTC
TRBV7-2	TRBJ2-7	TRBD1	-	CASKRDRDNYEQYF	TGTGCCAGCAAAAGAGACAGGGACAACTACGAGCAGTACTTC
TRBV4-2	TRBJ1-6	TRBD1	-	CASSQGQGDNSPLHF	TGTGCCAGCAGCCAAGGACAGGGGGATAATTCACCCCTCCACTTT
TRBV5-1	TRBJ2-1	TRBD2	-	CASSQLKAGGRNEQFF	TGCGCCAGCAGCCAATTAAAAGCGGGGGGGCGCAATGAGCAGTTCTTC
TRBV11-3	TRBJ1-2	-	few	CASSLDPQGRWTF	TGTGCCAGCAGCTTGGACCCACAGGGAAGGTGGACCTTC
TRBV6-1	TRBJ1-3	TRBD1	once	CASSPGQGNTIYF	TGTGCCAGCAGTCCGGGACAGGGAAACACCATATATTTT
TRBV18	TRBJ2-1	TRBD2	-	CASSLTSSGGIRAYEQFF	TGTGCCAGCTCACTAACTTCTAGCGGGGGGATCCGGGCGTATGAGCAGTTCTTC
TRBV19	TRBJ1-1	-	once	CASSALGLNTEAFF	TGTGCCAGTAGTGCGCTGGGGCTCAACACTGAAGCTTTCTTT
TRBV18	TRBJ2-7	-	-	CASSPFRTGREQYF	TGTGCCAGCTCACCATTTAGAACAGGACGGGAGCAGTACTTC
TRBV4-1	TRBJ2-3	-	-	CASSQLSTDTQYF	TGCGCCAGCAGCCAACTTAGCACAGATACGCAGTATTTT
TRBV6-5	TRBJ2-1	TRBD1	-	CASTSRQGSFNEQFF	TGTGCCAGCACCAGTAGACAGGGCTCGTTCAATGAGCAGTTCTTC
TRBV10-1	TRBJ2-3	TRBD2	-	CASRLAGPADTQYF	TGCGCCAGCAGACTAGCGGGGCCGGCAGATACGCAGTATTTT
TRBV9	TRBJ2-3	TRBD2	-	CASSVASGGTDTQYF	TGTGCCAGCAGCGTAGCTAGCGGGGGGACAGATACGCAGTATTTT
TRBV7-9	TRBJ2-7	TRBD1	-	CASSLTTGILYEQYF	TGTGCCAGCAGCTTAACGACAGGGATTTTGTACGAGCAGTACTTC
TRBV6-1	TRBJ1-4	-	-	CASSELQGSFEKLFF	TGTGCCAGCAGTGAATTGCAGGGTTCGTTTGAAAAACTGTTTTTT
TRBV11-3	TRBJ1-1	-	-	CASSLGPYTEAFF	TGTGCCAGCAGCCTGGGGCCTTACACTGAAGCTTTCTTT
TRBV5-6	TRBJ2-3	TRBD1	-	CASSPRQGRDTQYF	TGTGCCAGCAGCCCGCGACAGGGCCGAGATACGCAGTATTTT
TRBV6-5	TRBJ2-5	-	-	CASSYSFQGRETQYF	TGTGCCAGCAGTTACTCCTTCCAGGGTCGAGAGACCCAGTACTTC
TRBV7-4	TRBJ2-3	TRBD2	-	CASRSGVTDTQYF	TGTGCCAGCCGAAGCGGGGTCACAGATACGCAGTATTTT
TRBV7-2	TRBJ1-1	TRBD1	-	CASSNGQGNTEAFF	TGTGCCAGCAGCAACGGACAGGGAAACACTGAAGCTTTCTTT
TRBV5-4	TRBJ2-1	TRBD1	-	CASSGTGDPYNEQFF	TGTGCCAGCAGCGGGACAGGGGATCCCTACAATGAGCAGTTCTTC
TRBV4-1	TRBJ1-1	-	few	CASSQVTANTEAFF	TGCGCCAGCAGCCAGGTGACAGCGAACACTGAAGCTTTCTTT
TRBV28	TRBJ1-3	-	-	CASSFAGSGNTIYF	TGTGCCAGCAGTTTCGCCGGCTCTGGAAACACCATATATTTT
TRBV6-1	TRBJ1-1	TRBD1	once	CASSATGTGNTEAFF	TGTGCCAGCAGTGCAACCGGGACAGGGAACACTGAAGCTTTCTTT
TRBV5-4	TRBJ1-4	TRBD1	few	CASSLLGQGDEKLFF	TGTGCCAGCAGCTTGTTGGGACAGGGTGACGAAAAACTGTTTTTT
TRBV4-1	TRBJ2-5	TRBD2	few	CASSLAGVTETQYF	TGCGCCAGCAGCCTAGCGGGGGTGACAGAGACCCAGTACTTC
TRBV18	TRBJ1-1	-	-	CASSSWTANTEAFF	TGTGCCAGCTCAAGCTGGACAGCGAACACTGAAGCTTTCTTT
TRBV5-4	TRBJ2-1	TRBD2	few	CASNSGRAGGYYNEQFF	TGTGCCAGCAACAGCGGGAGAGCGGGGGGATACTACAATGAGCAGTTCTTC
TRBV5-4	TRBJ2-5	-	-	CASSSPENNQETQYF	TGTGCCAGCAGTAGCCCGGAGAACAACCAAGAGACCCAGTACTTC
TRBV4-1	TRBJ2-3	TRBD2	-	CASSQLLAGGTDTQYF	TGCGCCAGCAGCCAACTACTAGCGGGGGGCACAGATACGCAGTATTTT
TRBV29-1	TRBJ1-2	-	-	CSVDFLYGYTF	TGCAGCGTTGACTTCCTCTATGGCTACACCTTC
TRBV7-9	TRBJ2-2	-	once	CASSLLRDTGELFF	TGTGCCAGCAGCTTACTTCGGGACACCGGGGAGCTGTTTTTT
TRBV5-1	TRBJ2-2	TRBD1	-	CASSYGTAYTGELFF	TGCGCCAGCAGCTATGGGACAGCCTACACCGGGGAGCTGTTTTTT